The 11 T cell receptor beta chains below all came from one sample that was sequenced in a study of control samples from healthy donors and cancer patients. Repertoires were generated with immunoSEQ multiplex PCR, while TCRdb's copy carries only in-frame clones and drops some. The sample includes approximately 120,000 clones, 90% of them seen just once. Sequences were obtained from blood. All receptors derive from a human donor in good health. The donor label of this sample is uncertain.

The J gene is TRBJ2-1, the V gene TRBV12-3 or TRBV12-4, with D possibly called TRBD1 or TRBD2 (5 bases each). V gave up 2 bases and J gave up 8 bases, with 10 bases separating them. The CDR3 loop spans 13 amino acids. CDR3 in amino acids: CASSLLVGDEQFF. Here the CDR3 DNA reads TGTGCCAGCAGTTTACTAGTGGGGGATGAGCAGTTCTTC.

This chain uses TRBV10-3 with TRBJ1-1, with 7 bases fitting TRBD1. Per germline, CDR1 ENHRY and CDR2 SYGVKD. V lost 3 bases and J lost 5; bases outside the gene matches: 6. The CDR3 is 14 amino acids. The CDR3 loop is CAISDRQGRTEAFF. Here the CDR3 DNA reads TGTGCCATCAGTGACCGACAGGGAAGAACTGAAGCTTTCTTT.

J is TRBJ1-5 and V is TRBV19; TRBD1 matches 8 bases. The junction had 6 bases not matched to a gene; V was cut back by 5 bases and J by 6 bases. Germline V CDR1 and CDR2: LNHDA, SQIVND (reference sequence). The CDR3 covers 14 residues. The CDR3 here is CASSGQGGRQPQHF. CDR3 DNA: TGTGCCAGTAGTGGACAGGGAGGTCGTCAGCCCCAGCATTTT.

The chain carries TRBV11-3 and TRBJ2-4; 10 nucleotides align to TRBD1. The V segment lost 3 bases and the J segment 8 bases; nucleotides outside the gene matches: 7. This CDR3 region has 15 residues. Per germline, CDR1 SGHNT and CDR2 YENEEA. The CDR3 nucleotides are TGTGCCAGCAGCTTGGGGACAGGGGAAAGCGACATTCAGTACTTC. Translating it yields CASSLGTGESDIQYF.

The chain employs TRBV3-1 (or the pseudogene TRBV3-2) and TRBJ1-6; 7 bases match TRBD1. Germline CDR1 is LGHDT and CDR2 is YNNKEL (reference sequence). The ends lost 4 bases at V and 9 bases at J; junction bases unmatched: 9. The CDR3 is 15 residues long. CDR3 DNA: TGTGCCAGCAGCCGAGCAGACAGGGCTAGTTCACCCCTCCACTTT. Translation gives CASSRADRASSPLHF.

The chain employs TRBV18 and TRBJ1-5; D ambiguous. The germline gives CDR1 KGHSH, CDR2 LQKENI. V was cut by 3 bases and J by 8 bases, with 11 bases left in between. The CDR3 loop spans 13 amino acids. The CDR3 DNA reads TGTGCCAGCTCACCCGGGGTTTTCGAGCCCCAGCATTTT. Amino acids: CASSPGVFEPQHF.

J is TRBJ1-4 and V is TRBV9, with TRBD1 matching over 7 bases. CDR3 size: 15 residues. V shed 0 bases, J shed 6 bases, and the junction held 5 bases outside the gene matches. Germline lookup yields CDR1 SGDLS and CDR2 YYNGEE. Here the CDR3 DNA reads TGTGCCAGCAGCGTAGCTGAGGGGGCCTATGAAAAACTGTTTTTT. It yields the protein CASSVAEGAYEKLFF.

The J gene is TRBJ2-1, the V gene TRBV7-2; D ambiguous. Trimming stripped 4 bases from V and 4 bases from J, with 17 bases between. CDR1 is SGHTA, CDR2 FQGNSA, per germline. The CDR3 consists of 16 residues. The DNA for the CDR3 is TGTGCCAGCAGCTCCCGACCGGGCCTCGGGTACAATGAGCAGTTCTTC. Protein: CASSSRPGLGYNEQFF.

This rearrangement joins TRBV6-2 or TRBV6-3 to TRBJ2-2; D not certain. Looked up from germline, CDR1 is MNHEY and CDR2 is SVGEGT. V shed 0 bases and J shed 0 bases, with 11 bases lying between them. This CDR3 has 17 amino acids. The CDR3 nucleotides are TGTGCCAGCAGTTACTCGAAGCGCAGCGCGAACACCGGGGAGCTGTTTTTT. This gives the protein CASSYSKRSANTGELFF.

V gene TRBV2 combines with J gene TRBJ1-2, with D tentatively TRBD1 (6 bases). V gave up 5 bases and J gave up 1 base, with 17 bases separating them. There are 16 residues in the CDR3. Germline CDR1 and CDR2: SNHLY and FYNNEI. The CDR3 DNA is TGTGCCAGCAGTCTTCTCAGCAGGGGCGGTAACTATGGCTACACCTTC. This codes for CASSLLSRGGNYGYTF.

V and J are TRBV19 and TRBJ1-5; D gene unclear. Germline V gene data show CDR1 as LNHDA and CDR2 as SQIVND (reference sequence). Trimming left V 3 bases short and J 2 bases short, with 11 bases between. The length of the CDR3 is 15 residues. The CDR3 DNA reads TGTGCCAGTAGTATCCTCCCGTTCGGCAATCAGCCCCAGCATTTT. Its translation is CASSILPFGNQPQHF.